This T cell receptor beta chain was captured in a study of T cell responses to AZD1222 COVID-19 vaccine. Study-level information: Analyses pooled second doses at about 4 or about 12 weeks. General observations from the study: Reportedly, nearly half of unique spike TCRs recognized epitopes outside B.1.351/B.1.1.7 mutations.

The CDR3 extends over 15 amino acids. Germline loops: CDR1 MNHEY, CDR2 SVGAGI. The ends lost 6 bases at V and 0 bases at J; junction bases unmatched: 4. This clone was seen more than once but under ten times. Its antigen is still unknown. TCRdb keeps only in-frame clones here, not all; method: immunoSEQ multiplex PCR. The sample holds roughly 91,000 clones, roughly 89% seen once. The receptor comes from an adult in good health. This chain connects TRBV6-5 to TRBJ2-2; 7 nucleotides line up with TRBD2. Sequenced here: peripheral blood, sampled on day 0 of AZD1222 vaccination. This chain's CDR3 is CASRSGTTNTGELFF. The CDR3 nucleotides are TGTGCCAGCAGATCCGGGACTACGAACACCGGGGAGCTGTTTTTT.